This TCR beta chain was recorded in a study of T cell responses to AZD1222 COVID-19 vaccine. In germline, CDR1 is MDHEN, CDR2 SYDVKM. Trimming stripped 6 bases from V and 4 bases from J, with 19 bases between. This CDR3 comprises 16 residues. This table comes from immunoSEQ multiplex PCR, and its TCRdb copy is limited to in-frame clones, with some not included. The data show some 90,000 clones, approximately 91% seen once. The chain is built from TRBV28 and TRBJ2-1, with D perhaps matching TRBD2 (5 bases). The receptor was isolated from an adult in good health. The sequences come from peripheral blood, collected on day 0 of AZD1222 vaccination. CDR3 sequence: CASRRTPSSGYNEQFF. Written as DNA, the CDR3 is TGTGCCAGCAGACGTACCCCTAGCTCGGGGTACAATGAGCAGTTCTTC.